This T cell receptor (beta chain) was retrieved from a study of T cell repertoires in cytomegalovirus infection. Study in general: In the study, CMV epitopes included recently identified HLA-C-restricted and well-studied HLA-B-restricted ones. TCR beta signatures that were public indicated CMV infection and matching HLA type.

Study-wide results and limits: HLA-C-restricted CMV clonotypes gave the most frequent clonotype in two of eight donors.

TCRdb recomputed calls from the reads with MiXCR, one row per CDR3 protein. The repertoire includes 55,000 to 85,000 distinct CDR3 sequences, 20% of them detected once, and around 70% sits in the top ten. In this sample, this clonotype turned up a few times. As yet, its antigen is unknown. Trimming shortened V by 3 bases and J by 2 bases, and 19 bases separated the two germline ends. The germline CDR1 and CDR2 sequences are LGHNA and YNFKEQ. The CDR3 length is 18 residues. J is TRBJ2-2 and V is TRBV4-2, with a weak D call TRBD1 (6 bases). The receptor was isolated from a human donor in good health (CMV status not recorded). Some clones in this sample may be carry-over from other donors' samples. This material consisted of CD8+ T cells from cultured PBMCs, taken from culture after CMV antigen stimulation. In DNA, the CDR3 is TGTGCCAGCAGCCAGGAATTCTCAGGGGAAAAAAACACCGGGGAGCTGTTTTTT. Protein product: CASSQEFSGEKNTGELFF.